The 8 T cell receptor beta chains given below trace back to one sample, sequenced in a study of radiation and T cells in renal cell carcinoma. Time point indicated: baseline pretreatment blood. Documented treatment: 15 Gy SBRT to primary tumor, nephrectomy 4 weeks later. The method was immunoSEQ multiplex PCR; TCRdb's version includes in-frame clones alone and lacks a portion of them. The table includes roughly 100,000 clones, 65% to 90% detected once. The material was blood, obtained from a patient whose treatment included radiotherapy and nephrectomy. The receptors here all came from a man aged 50 or older with renal cell carcinoma.

This clone has just one count. V usage is TRBV13 and J usage is TRBJ2-7, with 11 bases fitting TRBD2. Germline trimming cut 4 bases from V and 1 base from J; bases unmatched to any gene: 6. The CDR3 runs 16 residues. From germline, CDR1 is PRHDT and CDR2 FYEKMQ (reference sequence). CDR3 loop: CASSSLGLAASYEQYF. In nucleotides, the CDR3 is TGTGCCAGCAGCTCTTTGGGACTAGCGGCATCCTACGAGCAGTACTTC.

The chain's CDR3 is CASSDPSSSGNTIYF. The CDR3 nucleotides read TGTGCCAGCAGTGATCCCAGTAGCTCTGGAAACACCATATATTTT. The chain couples TRBV6-1 to TRBJ1-3; D uncertain. The CDR3 has 15 residues. Germline assignment: CDR1 MNHNS and CDR2 SASEGT. V lost 3 bases to trimming and J lost 0 bases, with 9 bases between them.

V and J are TRBV19 and TRBJ1-1; D is possibly TRBD1 (5 bases). CDR1 LNHDA and CDR2 SQIVND come from the germline V gene (reference sequence). The CDR3 loop spans 13 amino acids. The V end was cut by 4 bases, the J end by 2 bases, with 8 bases between. CDR3: CASSRGINTEAFF. CDR3 DNA: TGTGCCAGTAGTAGGGGGATCAACACTGAAGCTTTCTTT.

The rearrangement joins TRBV6-6 to TRBJ1-2; D is possibly TRBD1 (5 bases). Trimming removed 6 bases at V and 5 bases at J, with 10 bases between. This CDR3 has 12 residues. Germline V gene sequence: CDR1 MNHNY, CDR2 SVGAGI (reference sequence). CDR3: CASRSTEYGYTF. CDR3 DNA sequence: TGTGCCAGCAGGTCGACAGAATATGGCTACACCTTC.

J is TRBJ2-3 and V is TRBV4-3, with TRBD2 matching 8 bases. J was trimmed by 11 bases and V by 0 bases; bases with no gene match: 7. The length of the CDR3 is 14 residues. Germline-derived CDR1 and CDR2 are LGHNA and YSLEER. The CDR3 DNA reads TGCGCCAGCAGCCAAGATATGGCAACTAGCGGGCAGTATTTT. Encoded protein: CASSQDMATSGQYF.

A single count supports this clone. The rearrangement joins TRBV2 to TRBJ1-1, with D unresolved. The V gene's germline CDR1 is SNHLY and CDR2 FYNNEI. The CDR3 totals 13 residues. V shed 8 bases and J shed 1 base, with 11 bases lying between them. CDR3 in amino acids: CASLPGRNTEAFF. CDR3 DNA sequence: TGTGCCAGCCTACCCGGACGGAACACTGAAGCTTTCTTT. Full variable domain (rest looked up from reference TRBV2 and TRBJ1-1): EPEVTQTPSHQVTQMGQEVILRCVPISNHLYFYWYRQILGQKVEFLVSFYNNEISEKSEIFDDQFSVERPDGSNFTLKIRSTKLEDSAMYFCASLPGRNTEAFFGQGTRLTVV.

The rearrangement joins TRBV7-8 to TRBJ2-7, with 8 bases that match TRBD1. Germline CDR1 reads SGHVS; CDR2 reads FQNEAQ. V shed 1 base and J 6 bases; nucleotides not matched to a gene: 8. The CDR3 consists of 15 residues. CDR3 nucleotide sequence: TGTGCCAGCAGCTTAGTTAGGACAGGGTCCCTCGAGCAGTACTTC. Its translation: CASSLVRTGSLEQYF.

As for this clone: The junction departs from germline at one end; a sequencing error may be responsible. The V and J genes are TRBV9 and TRBJ2-7; the match to TRBD2 covers 9 bases. Germline lookup yields CDR1 SGDLS and CDR2 YYNGEE. The CDR3 is 15 residues long. This chain's CDR3 is CAGSVGVAGEYEQYF. The CDR3 DNA is TGTGCCGGCAGCGTAGGGGTAGCGGGAGAATACGAGCAGTACTTC.